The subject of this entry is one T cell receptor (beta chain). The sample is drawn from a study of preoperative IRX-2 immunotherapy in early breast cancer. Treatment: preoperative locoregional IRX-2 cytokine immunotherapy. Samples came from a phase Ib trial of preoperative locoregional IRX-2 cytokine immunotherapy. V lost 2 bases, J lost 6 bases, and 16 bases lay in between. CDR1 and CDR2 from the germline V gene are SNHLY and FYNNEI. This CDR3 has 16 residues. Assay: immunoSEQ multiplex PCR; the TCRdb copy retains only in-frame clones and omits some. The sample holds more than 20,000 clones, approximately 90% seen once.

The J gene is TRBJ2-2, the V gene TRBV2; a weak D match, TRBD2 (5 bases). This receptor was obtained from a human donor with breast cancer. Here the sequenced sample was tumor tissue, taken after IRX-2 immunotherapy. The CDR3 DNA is TGTGCCAGCAGTGAATCAGTCGGGATTCCCGCCGGGGAGCTGTTTTTT. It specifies CASSESVGIPAGELFF.